These 2 T cell receptor beta chains were sequenced from one sample in a study of shared clonotypes between healthy human individuals. Sequencing used immunoSEQ multiplex PCR; TCRdb keeps in-frame clones, though not all of them. Here the sample spans roughly 410,000 clones, 90% to 98% being singletons. Sequences were obtained from memory CD8+ T cells sorted from blood. Stated subset: CD45RO+ cells pooled with CCR7-negative TemRA cells. The receptors come from a man aged 25-45 years in good health.

This clone was picked up one time. This chain joins TRBV4-2 and TRBJ2-4, with TRBD2 identical over 10 bases. CDR1 is LGHNA, CDR2 YNFKEQ, per germline. With V trimmed by 0 bases and J by 7 bases, 6 bases remained unmatched. The CDR3 runs 16 residues. The CDR3 nucleotides are TGTGCCAGCAGCCAAGAGGCTAGCGGGAGTGGGAACATTCAGTACTTC. Translation: CASSQEASGSGNIQYF.

The chain uses TRBV7-6 and TRBJ2-5; D remains ambiguous. Germline lookup yields CDR1 SGHVS and CDR2 FNYEAQ. The germline V and J ends were trimmed by 0 bases and 5 bases, with 10 bases remaining between them. The CDR3 extends over 14 amino acids. The CDR3 reads CASSLAPSSETQYF. CDR3 bases: TGTGCCAGCAGCTTAGCTCCTTCTTCCGAGACCCAGTACTTC.